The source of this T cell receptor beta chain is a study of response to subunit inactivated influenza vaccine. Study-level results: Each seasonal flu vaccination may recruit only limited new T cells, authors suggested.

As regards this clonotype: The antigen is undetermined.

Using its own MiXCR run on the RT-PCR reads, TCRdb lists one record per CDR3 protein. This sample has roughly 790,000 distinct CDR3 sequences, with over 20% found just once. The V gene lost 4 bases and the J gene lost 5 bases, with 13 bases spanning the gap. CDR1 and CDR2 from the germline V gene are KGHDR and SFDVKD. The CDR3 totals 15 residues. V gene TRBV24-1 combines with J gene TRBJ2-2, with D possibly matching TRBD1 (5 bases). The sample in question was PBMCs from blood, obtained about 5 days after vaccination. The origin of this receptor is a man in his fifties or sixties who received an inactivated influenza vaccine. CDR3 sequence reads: CATSDWTRPTGELFF. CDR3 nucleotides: TGTGCCACCAGTGACTGGACACGACCGACCGGGGAGCTGTTTTTT.